The clone carrying this T cell receptor (beta chain) appeared once. Its target is not known. Germline CDR1 SGDLS, CDR2 YYNGEE. The CDR3 covers 12 residues. V lost 0 bases, J lost 5 bases, and 4 bases lay in between. PCR was performed using 60 Vbeta and 13 Jbeta primers. TCRdb's table, derived via immunoSEQ multiplex PCR, lists solely in-frame clones and lacks some. The sample lists roughly 200,000 clones; around 70% were seen once. This entry is derived from a study of cytomegalovirus exposure and HLA in healthy donors. Study information: HLA-typed donors contributed some 85 million unique TCRs, which were held in an early data release.

Healthy bone marrow donors made up the donor group. The study's findings and limits: Solely CMV serostatus was available to characterize immune exposure.

The genes are TRBV9 and TRBJ2-3, with D hard to call. The TCR originated in a male donor in good health and CMV-seronegative. The sample consisted of PBMCs. In DNA form, the CDR3 reads TGTGCCAGCAGCGTAGTCGGAGATACGCAGTATTTT. As protein: CASSVVGDTQYF.